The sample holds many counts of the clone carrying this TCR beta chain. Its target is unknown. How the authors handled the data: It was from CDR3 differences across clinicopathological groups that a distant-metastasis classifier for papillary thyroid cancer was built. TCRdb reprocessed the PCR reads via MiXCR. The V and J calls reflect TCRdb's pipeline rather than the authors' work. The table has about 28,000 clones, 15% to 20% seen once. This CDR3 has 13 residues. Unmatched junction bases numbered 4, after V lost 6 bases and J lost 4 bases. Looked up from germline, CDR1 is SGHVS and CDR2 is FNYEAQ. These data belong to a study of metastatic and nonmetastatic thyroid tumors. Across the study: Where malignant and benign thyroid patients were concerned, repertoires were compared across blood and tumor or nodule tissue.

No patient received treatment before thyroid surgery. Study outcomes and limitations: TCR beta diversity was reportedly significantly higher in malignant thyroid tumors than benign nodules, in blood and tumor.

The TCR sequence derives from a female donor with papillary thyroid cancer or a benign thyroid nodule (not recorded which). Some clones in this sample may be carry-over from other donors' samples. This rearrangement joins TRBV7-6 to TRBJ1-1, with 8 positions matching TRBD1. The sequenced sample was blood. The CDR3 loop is CASSETGATEAFF. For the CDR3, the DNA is TGTGCCAGCAGTGAGACAGGGGCCACTGAAGCTTTCTTT.